These 27 T cell receptor beta chains were all obtained from the same sample, sequenced in a study of blood T cell repertoires in COVID-19. This table comes from immunoSEQ multiplex PCR, and its TCRdb copy is limited to in-frame clones, with some not included. This sample yields around 25,000 clones, of which roughly nine tenths are seen a single time; 8.8% belongs to the top ten. The sample was peripheral blood. These receptor sequences come from a human donor with active COVID-19. The donor label of this sample is uncertain.

This clone has only one observation. CDR3 loop: CASSLQTSASRYNEQFF. CDR3 nucleotides: TGTGCCAGCAGTTTGCAAACTAGCGCTTCTCGGTACAATGAGCAGTTCTTC. The genes are TRBV28 and TRBJ2-1, with 7 nucleotides matching TRBD2. J gave up 4 bases and V 3 bases, and 12 bases lay outside the gene matches. Germline V gene lookup returns CDR1 MDHEN and CDR2 SYDVKM. The CDR3 loop spans 17 amino acids.

This clone has just one count. The J gene is TRBJ1-1, the V gene TRBV14; maybe TRBD1 (6 bases). This CDR3 has 14 amino acids. CDR1 is SGHDN and CDR2 is FVKESK in the germline V gene. The ends were cut back, 2 bases at V and 3 bases at J, with 10 bases in the middle. This chain's CDR3 is CASSQSWGHTEAFF. In nucleotides, the CDR3 is TGTGCCAGCAGCCAATCGTGGGGGCACACTGAAGCTTTCTTT. Together with reference TRBV14 and TRBJ1-1, the CDR3 gives the full variable domain: EAGVTQFPSHSVIEKGQTVTLRCDPISGHDNLYWYRRVMGKEIKFLLHFVKESKQDESGMPNNRFLAERTGGTYSTLKVQPAELEDSGVYFCASSQSWGHTEAFFGQGTRLTVV.

The rearrangement uses TRBV10-2 and TRBJ1-5; D is possibly TRBD1 (6 bases). CDR3 length: 14 amino acids. V lost 6 bases, J lost 7 bases, and 16 bases lay in between. In germline, CDR1 is WSHSY, CDR2 SAAADI. The DNA for the CDR3 is TGCGCCAGCAGCGAAACAGGGTTAAGCCAGCCCCAGCATTTT. Protein: CASSETGLSQPQHF.

V gene TRBV5-4 combines with J gene TRBJ2-1, with TRBD2 matching 10 bases. V lost 9 bases to trimming and J lost 9 bases; unmatched junction nucleotides: 12. CDR1 and CDR2 (germline): SGHNT, YYREEE (reference sequence). CDR3 size: 14 residues. CDR3 DNA sequence: TGTGCCACCCATCTAGCGGGAGAAGGCGGTGAGCAGTTCTTC. Translating gives CATHLAGEGGEQFF.

The rearrangement links TRBV6-4 to TRBJ2-3; D may be TRBD2 (6 bases). V shed 2 bases and J shed 0 bases, with 9 bases lying between them. Germline V gives CDR1 MRHNA, CDR2 SNTAGT. CDR3 length: 15 amino acids. CDR3 sequence: CASSDTSSSTDTQYF. The CDR3 DNA reads TGTGCCAGCAGTGACACTAGCTCCAGCACAGATACGCAGTATTTT.

The chain is built from TRBV5-1 and TRBJ1-5, with a possible D match to TRBD1 (6 bases). The length of the CDR3 is 16 residues. The germline gives CDR1 SGHRS, CDR2 YFSETQ. Between the trimmed V and J ends, which lost 2 bases and 6 bases, there was a span of 18 bases. CDR3 protein: CASSFSPQGSGQPQHF. CDR3 nucleotides: TGCGCCAGCAGCTTCTCCCCTCAGGGGTCGGGTCAGCCCCAGCATTTT.

This chain connects TRBV19 to TRBJ1-6, with TRBD1 matching 11 bases. This CDR3 region has 12 residues. The germline CDR1 and CDR2 sequences are LNHDA and SQIVND (reference sequence). With 9 bases clipped from V and 10 bases from J, the junction kept 2 bases outside the gene matches. CDR3 amino acids: CASRDRGSPLHF. CDR3 nucleotides: TGTGCCAGCCGGGACAGGGGGTCACCCCTCCACTTT.

This clone was picked up one time. The chain has TRBV7-9 and TRBJ2-1, with 15 nucleotides matching TRBD2. CDR3 size: 19 residues. The V and J ends lost 4 bases and 8 bases, in that order; junction bases with no gene match: 15. Germline lookup yields CDR1 SEHNR and CDR2 FQNEAQ (reference sequence). CDR3 sequence reads: CASSSQDLGLAGGLDEQFF. CDR3 DNA sequence: TGTGCCAGCAGCTCGCAAGACTTGGGACTAGCGGGAGGTCTCGATGAGCAGTTCTTC.

The chain couples TRBV3-1 (or the pseudogene TRBV3-2) to TRBJ1-2; 9 nucleotides match TRBD1. Germline trimming cut 4 bases from V and 8 bases from J; bases unmatched to any gene: 2. CDR3 length: 12 amino acids. The germline CDR1 and CDR2 sequences are LGHDT and YNNKEL (reference sequence). The CDR3 sequence: CASSPTGGGYTF. CDR3 bases: TGTGCCAGCAGCCCAACAGGGGGCGGCTACACCTTC.

The chain uses TRBV10-2 and TRBJ1-2; D not resolved. V was pared by 0 bases and J by 5 bases, with 7 bases between. CDR3 length: 13 residues. Germline loops: CDR1 WSHSY, CDR2 SAAADI. The CDR3 DNA sequence: TGCGCCAGCAGTGAGTCCGGGGATTATGGCTACACCTTC. This sequence encodes CASSESGDYGYTF.

This clone was seen only once. The chain couples TRBV9 to TRBJ1-1; no definite D call. The CDR3 is 13 residues long. Trimming stripped 2 bases from V and 0 bases from J, with 5 bases between. Germline values: CDR1 SGDLS, CDR2 YYNGEE. The CDR3: CASSVQLNTEAFF. In DNA, the CDR3 is TGTGCCAGCAGCGTCCAATTGAACACTGAAGCTTTCTTT.

The chain is built from TRBV29-1 and TRBJ2-3; D not resolved. Between the trimmed V and J ends, which lost 5 bases and 2 bases, there was a span of 11 bases. Germline values: CDR1 SQVTM, CDR2 ANQGSEA. The CDR3 sequence is 13 residues long. The chain's CDR3 is CSVIRVLTDTQYF. CDR3 DNA: TGCAGCGTTATACGGGTGCTCACAGATACGCAGTATTTT.

This chain's CDR3 is CASTDRRGGSQETQYF. The CDR3 coding sequence is TGTGCCAGCACCGACCGGAGGGGGGGAAGCCAAGAGACCCAGTACTTC. The rearrangement links TRBV18 to TRBJ2-5, with D possibly matching TRBD2 (7 bases). V shed 8 bases and J shed 1 base, with 20 bases lying between them. CDR1 and CDR2 from the germline V gene are KGHSH and LQKENI. The CDR3 spans 16 residues.

This rearrangement joins TRBV5-5 to TRBJ2-7; D call uncertain. This CDR3 is built from 12 residues. The V gene's germline CDR1 is SGHKS and CDR2 YYEKEE (reference sequence). Trimming removed 9 bases from V and 5 bases from J, with 15 bases in between. This chain's CDR3 is CATSSGFHEQYF. Written as DNA, the CDR3 is TGTGCCACCTCTAGTGGCTTCCACGAGCAGTACTTC.

As DNA, the CDR3 is TGTGCCAGCAGCTTAAGGGCGGGAACCTACGAGCAGTACTTC. It codes for CASSLRAGTYEQYF. The chain employs TRBV7-2 and TRBJ2-7; tentatively, D is TRBD2 (6 bases). This CDR3 contains 14 residues. Germline V gene lookup returns CDR1 SGHTA and CDR2 FQGNSA. The V gene lost 2 bases and the J gene lost 2 bases, with 10 bases spanning the gap.

This chain links TRBV7-3 with TRBJ1-1; D possibly corresponds to TRBD1 (5 bases). CDR1 SGHTA and CDR2 FQGTGA come from the germline V gene. The V end lost 5 bases, the J end lost 0 bases, and 25 bases lay between the germline ends. The CDR3 extends over 19 amino acids. For the CDR3, the DNA is TGTGCCAGCAGCCGAGATCCCCAGGGTCTCCCTTTGATGAACACTGAAGCTTTCTTT. This translates into CASSRDPQGLPLMNTEAFF.

The genes are TRBV27 and TRBJ2-1; perhaps TRBD2 as D (5 bases). The CDR3 spans 12 residues. Per the germline V gene, CDR1 is MNHEY and CDR2 is SMNVEV (reference sequence). V was trimmed by 3 bases and J by 5 bases, leaving 5 bases between them. The DNA for the CDR3 is TGTGCCAGCAGTTTGCGGGACAATGAGCAGTTCTTC. This encodes CASSLRDNEQFF.

The V gene is TRBV7-7, the J gene TRBJ2-1; 7 bases line up with TRBD2. Germline CDR1 SSHAT, CDR2 FNYEAQ (reference sequence). This CDR3 region has 11 residues. CDR3 sequence reads: CASSSGGRQFF. The CDR3 nucleotides read TGTGCTAGTTCCTCCGGGGGGAGGCAGTTCTTC.

V and J are TRBV19 and TRBJ2-1; no clear D. The CDR3 covers 15 residues. Trimming removed 3 bases from V and 0 bases from J, with 9 bases in between. Germline V gene lookup returns CDR1 LNHDA and CDR2 SQIVND (reference sequence). In DNA, the CDR3 is TGTGCCAGTAGTATCCCCTACAGCTCCTACAATGAGCAGTTCTTC. It is translated as CASSIPYSSYNEQFF.

This sequence joins TRBV29-1 and TRBJ1-1, with D unclear. The germline CDR1 and CDR2 sequences are SQVTM and ANQGSEA. The CDR3 is 14 amino acids. Trimming removed 7 bases from V and 0 bases from J, with 15 bases in between. The CDR3 spells CSAASRYMNTEAFF. For the CDR3, the DNA is TGCAGCGCGGCATCTCGATACATGAACACTGAAGCTTTCTTT.

The rearrangement links TRBV5-5 to TRBJ2-5, with 8 bases that match TRBD1. V dropped 4 bases and J dropped 4; count of bases not matched to a gene: 12. This CDR3 contains 16 residues. Germline assignment: CDR1 SGHKS and CDR2 YYEKEE (reference sequence). The CDR3 DNA sequence: TGTGCCAGCAGCCCCCTGGGGTCGCAGGGGGCAGAGACCCAGTACTTC. This sequence encodes CASSPLGSQGAETQYF.

The chain joins TRBV19 to TRBJ2-4, with D perhaps TRBD2 (6 bases). The ends were cut back, 5 bases at V and 8 bases at J, with 22 bases in the middle. This CDR3 region has 16 residues. The V gene's germline CDR1 is LNHDA and CDR2 SQIVND (reference sequence). The CDR3 protein is CASSPTRDPQADIQYF. CDR3 DNA sequence: TGTGCCAGTAGTCCAACGCGGGACCCCCAGGCGGACATTCAGTACTTC.

This clone ranks as medium-sized. The V gene is TRBV18, the J gene TRBJ1-2, with D unclear. The germline V gene encodes CDR1 KGHSH and CDR2 LQKENI. The V end lost 2 bases, the J end lost 13 bases, and 14 bases lay between the germline ends. The CDR3 is 12 residues long. This CDR3 is CASSPNGELVTF. Here the CDR3 DNA reads TGTGCCAGCTCACCAAACGGTGAACTTGTCACCTTC.

V is TRBV25-1 and J is TRBJ1-4; a possible D gene is TRBD1 (5 bases). The CDR3 loop spans 14 amino acids. The ends were cut back, 3 bases at V and 11 bases at J, with 16 bases in the middle. Germline assignment: CDR1 MGHDK and CDR2 SYGVNS. The CDR3 DNA reads as TGTGCCAGCAGTGATGGAGGGGACGGACCGAAACTGTTTTTT. The encoded protein is CASSDGGDGPKLFF.

The rearrangement links TRBV5-6 to TRBJ1-2; TRBD1 matches at 8 bases. CDR3 length equals 13 residues. The junction had 3 bases not matched to a gene; V was cut back by 4 bases and J by 4 bases. CDR1 and CDR2 from the germline V gene are SGHDT and YYEEEE. The CDR3 loop is CASSTGGSYGYTF. CDR3 DNA sequence: TGTGCCAGCAGCACAGGGGGGAGCTATGGCTACACCTTC.

V gene TRBV27 combines with J gene TRBJ2-1; TRBD1 agrees at 9 bases. Germline CDR1 MNHEY, CDR2 SMNVEV (reference sequence). V lost 5 bases, J lost 5 bases, and 19 bases stayed unmatched. The CDR3 is 19 amino acids. CDR3 DNA sequence: TGTGCCAGCAGTCCCCGCGGGACAGGGCGAGGGTACCCCGACAATGAGCAGTTCTTC. It specifies CASSPRGTGRGYPDNEQFF.

This clone was found once. The rearrangement uses TRBV4-1 and TRBJ2-6; 8 bases line up with TRBD2. The length of the CDR3 is 20 residues. The V and J ends lost 1 base and 4 bases, in that order; junction bases with no gene match: 15. CDR1 and CDR2 from the germline V gene are MGHRA and YSYEKL. The CDR3 is CASSQGAAGGLGRGANVLTF. As DNA, the CDR3 is TGCGCCAGCAGCCAAGGGGCGGCGGGAGGCTTGGGGAGGGGGGCCAACGTCCTGACTTTC.